Below, 9 T cell receptor beta chains from the same sample are listed, as sequenced in a study of tumor and adjacent non-tumor tissue in lung cancer. The library came from three nested PCR rounds adapted from ARM-PCR protocols. MiXCR, applied by TCRdb to the multiplex PCR reads, yields one record per CDR3 protein. The sample yields 90,000 or so distinct CDR3 sequences, about 66% seen once. This sample's RNA came from whole unsorted tissue. Sequences were obtained from lung tumor tissue. Receptors were obtained from a man aged 65-85 years with non-small cell lung cancer.

This clonotype was seen only a few times. A much larger clone lies one base from this, so it may be a read error. This likely comes from a read error, as the CDR3 has no conserved phenylalanine or tryptophan at its end. The chain combines TRBV5-1 with TRBJ2-1, with TRBD1 matching 9 bases. The V and J ends lost 4 bases and 0 bases, in that order; junction bases with no gene match: 5. The CDR3 is 16 residues long. The germline V gene encodes CDR1 SGHRS and CDR2 YFSETQ. The chain's CDR3 is CASSNRGHSSYNEQFL. The CDR3 DNA reads as TGCGCCAGCAGCAACAGGGGGCATAGCTCCTACAATGAGCAGTTCCTC.

For this clonotype: The missing conserved phenylalanine or tryptophan at the end of this CDR3 makes a read error likely. The CDR3 spells CASSQGVDYTL. CDR3 bases: TGCGCCAGCAGCCAAGGGGTGGACTACACCTTA. V and J are TRBV4-1 and TRBJ1-2; D is ambiguous. The CDR3 totals 11 residues. Germline V lookup: CDR1 MGHRA, CDR2 YSYEKL. Deletions cut 1 base from V and 10 bases from J, with 7 bases between.

This clonotype has at least ten counts. This chain uses TRBV7-8 with TRBJ2-7; a possible D gene is TRBD2 (5 bases). Germline CDR1 SGHVS, CDR2 FQNEAQ. The V gene lost 7 bases and the J gene lost 2 bases, with 15 bases spanning the gap. This CDR3 has 14 amino acids. CDR3 loop: CASKGSELAYEQYF. The DNA for the CDR3 is TGTGCCAGCAAAGGGAGTGAATTGGCCTACGAGCAGTACTTC.

Written as DNA, the CDR3 is TGCAGTGTGGATCAGGTTTACGAGCAGTACTTC. Translated, it gives CSVDQVYEQYF. The rearrangement uses TRBV29-1 and TRBJ2-7; D remains unclear. Germline CDR1 and CDR2: SQVTM and ANQGSEA. The CDR3 has 11 amino acids.

As DNA, the CDR3 is TGTGCCAGCAGTTACTTCAGGACAGGGAAGGTGCAGCCCCAGCATTTT. Residues: CASSYFRTGKVQPQHF. The chain uses TRBV6-6 and TRBJ1-5, with TRBD1 matching 8 bases. Per the germline V gene, CDR1 is MNHNY and CDR2 is SVGAGI (reference sequence). This CDR3 has 16 residues. V was clipped by 1 base and J by 7 bases; unmatched bases: 9.

This clonotype was counted between two and nine times. Being one base from a much bigger clone, this may be a read error. The rearrangement links TRBV12-3 or TRBV12-4 to TRBJ2-1, with a tentative D call TRBD2 (5 bases). V was cut by 9 bases and J by 1 base, with 10 bases left in between. CDR3 length: 13 amino acids. The DNA of the CDR3 is TGTGCCAGGAGCCGGACTTCCTACAATGAGCAGTTCTTC. Protein product: CARSRTSYNEQFF.

As concerns this clonotype: The conserved phenylalanine or tryptophan is not found at the CDR3 terminus, so this likely reflects a read error. The chain employs TRBV29-1 and TRBJ2-7; D unresolved. The germline gives CDR1 SQVTM, CDR2 ANQGSEA. The CDR3 length is 13 residues. The CDR3 here is CTVEERASFEQYL. As DNA, the CDR3 is TGCACCGTTGAGGAACGGGCGTCGTTCGAGCAGTACCTC.

In the case of this clonotype: Its ends do not fully match the called genes, so a read error is possible. The rearrangement joins TRBV6-1 to TRBJ2-6; tentatively, D is TRBD1 (6 bases). From germline, CDR1 is MNHNS and CDR2 SASEGT. The CDR3 has 16 residues. The CDR3 loop reads CASSTEDSSRANVLTF. CDR3 nucleotides: TGTGCCAGCAGTACCGAGGACAGCTCTAGGGCCAACGTCCTAACTTTC.

About this clonotype itself: A much larger clone is a single base away; this may be a read error. The gene calls are TRBV5-6 and TRBJ1-2; no clear D. CDR1 and CDR2 (germline): SGHDT, YYEEEE. CDR3 length: 14 amino acids. The V gene lost 4 bases and the J gene lost 7 bases, with 17 bases spanning the gap. CDR3 sequence reads: CASSRWQESAGYTF. CDR3 nucleotides: TGTGCCAGCAGCCGGTGGCAGGAGTCGGCTGGCTACACCTTC.